This passage covers 27 T cell receptor beta chains from one sample sequenced in a study of regulatory dendritic cells for organ transplantation. Produced via immunoSEQ multiplex PCR; TCRdb's table is partial and in-frame only. The sample yields tens of thousands of clones, around 82% seen once. The sample taken for sequencing was naive CD8+ T cells from blood. As to subset: CD45RA+ naive T cells. Source of these receptors: a human donor in good health.

V gene TRBV7-2 combines with J gene TRBJ1-4, with unresolved D. Germline CDR1 is SGHTA and CDR2 is FQGNSA. V lost 1 base and J lost 8, with 14 bases in between. This CDR3 is 15 amino acids long. For the CDR3, the DNA is TGTGCCAGCAGCTTAGTGACCGACGGGATAGAAAAACTGTTTTTT. Translating it yields CASSLVTDGIEKLFF.

The rearrangement uses TRBV12-5 and TRBJ2-1; 12 nucleotides align to TRBD2. The CDR3 has 15 residues. V lost 7 bases to trimming and J lost 2 bases; unmatched junction nucleotides: 3. Germline V gives CDR1 LGHNT, CDR2 FRNRAP. The CDR3 DNA is TGTGCTAGTGCTCTAGCGGGGGGGCCCTACAATGAGCAGTTCTTC. Translating it yields CASALAGGPYNEQFF.

The chain is built from TRBV4-2 and TRBJ1-2; D is unresolved. The CDR3 contains 15 residues. Trimming shortened V by 0 bases and J by 6 bases, and 14 bases separated the two germline ends. Germline V CDR1 and CDR2: LGHNA, YNFKEQ. CDR3 loop: CASSQELGTGDGYTF. CDR3 nucleotides: TGTGCCAGCAGCCAAGAGTTAGGTACCGGGGATGGCTACACCTTC.

The chain employs TRBV5-1 and TRBJ2-2, with TRBD1 as a possible D gene (6 bases). CDR1 is SGHRS and CDR2 is YFSETQ in the germline V gene. Trimming took off 4 bases at V and 5 bases at J, with 15 bases between the two ends. The CDR3 length is 15 residues. The CDR3 loop is CASSPEGVQTGELFF. DNA of the CDR3: TGCGCCAGCAGCCCCGAGGGGGTTCAGACCGGGGAGCTGTTTTTT.

The J gene is TRBJ1-5, the V gene TRBV27; possible D gene TRBD1, 5 bases. V was cut by 5 bases and J by 0 bases, with 11 bases left in between. The germline CDR1 and CDR2 sequences are MNHEY and SMNVEV (reference sequence). The CDR3 length is 15 residues. In nucleotides, the CDR3 is TGTGCCAGCAGTAAAGGGACTTATAGCAATCAGCCCCAGCATTTT. Translating it yields CASSKGTYSNQPQHF.

This clone was recorded a few times. The chain couples TRBV21-1 to TRBJ2-7; TRBD1 is the table's D call and was not checked against the DNA. TRBV21-1 represents a pseudogene. The CDR3 has 15 amino acids. The CDR3 coding sequence is TGTGCCAGCAGCAAATTCCTCGACAGGGGGCTTGAGCAGTACTTC. Its protein product is CASSKFLDRGLEQYF.

The chain has TRBV6-5 and TRBJ2-1, with 9 bases identical to TRBD2. CDR3 length equals 16 residues. Germline loops: CDR1 MNHEY, CDR2 SVGAGI. V trimming: 3 bases; J trimming: 4 bases; junction bases outside the gene matches: 7. In nucleotides, the CDR3 is TGTGCCAGCAGTTATTTGGGGCGGGGGGGTTACAATGAGCAGTTCTTC. Its protein product is CASSYLGRGGYNEQFF.

The chain employs TRBV4-3 and TRBJ2-1; TRBD1 matches 8 bases. Germline V gene sequence: CDR1 LGHNA, CDR2 YSLEER. J lost 7 bases, V lost 4 bases, and 12 bases had no gene match. The CDR3 runs 16 residues. CDR3: CASSLNTGTGLNEQFF. In nucleotides, the CDR3 is TGCGCCAGCAGCCTTAATACCGGGACAGGTCTAAATGAGCAGTTCTTC.

The genes are TRBV7-9 and TRBJ2-7, with 7 nucleotides matching TRBD2. The length of the CDR3 is 16 residues. In germline, CDR1 is SEHNR, CDR2 FQNEAQ (reference sequence). After removal of 4 bases from V and 2 bases from J, the junction contained 11 bases not matched to a gene. The CDR3 is CASSSGRGGTTYEQYF. The CDR3 bases are TGTGCCAGCAGCTCAGGACGGGGAGGGACGACCTACGAGCAGTACTTC.

This clone turned up a few times. The V call is TRBV2, the J call TRBJ1-6, with D possibly matching TRBD1 (5 bases). Between the trimmed V and J ends, which lost 11 bases and 9 bases, there was a span of 17 bases. Germline V gene lookup returns CDR1 SNHLY and CDR2 FYNNEI. The CDR3 extends over 13 amino acids. The chain's CDR3 is CASQAGGGSPLHF. CDR3 nucleotide sequence: TGTGCCTCCCAAGCGGGGGGAGGTTCACCCCTCCACTTT.

The gene calls are TRBV6-5 and TRBJ1-1, with 9 bases that match TRBD1. The ends lost 4 bases at V and 7 bases at J; junction bases unmatched: 4. The germline gives CDR1 MNHEY, CDR2 SVGAGI. The CDR3 is 13 residues long. The CDR3 is CASSLPGQGEAFF. Written as DNA, the CDR3 is TGTGCCAGCAGTTTACCGGGACAGGGTGAAGCTTTCTTT.

The CDR3 DNA reads TGTGCCAGCAGCCCCAACGAGCGGGGGGTCGGGGAGACCCAGTACTTC. This gives the protein CASSPNERGVGETQYF. V gene TRBV11-3 combines with J gene TRBJ2-5; 9 bases fit TRBD2. With 5 bases clipped from V and 5 bases from J, the junction kept 12 bases outside the gene matches. The CDR3 runs 16 residues. Germline values: CDR1 SGHNT, CDR2 YENEEA.

J is TRBJ1-1 and V is TRBV7-9; 10 bases are a match to TRBD1. The length of the CDR3 is 14 residues. In germline, CDR1 is SEHNR, CDR2 FQNEAQ (reference sequence). Trimming removed 6 bases from V and 6 bases from J; junction bases left unmatched: 7. The CDR3 loop is CASSPGTGVPEAFF. The CDR3 nucleotides read TGTGCCAGCAGTCCCGGGACAGGGGTACCTGAAGCTTTCTTT.

The CDR3 reads CASSVGRAPNTGELFF. CDR3 nucleotide sequence: TGTGCCAGCAGCGTAGGGAGGGCCCCGAACACCGGGGAGCTGTTTTTT. The V call is TRBV9, the J call TRBJ2-2, with D perhaps matching TRBD2 (6 bases). The CDR3 contains 16 residues. With 0 bases removed from V and 0 bases from J, the gap between germline ends came to 9 bases. The germline CDR1 and CDR2 sequences are SGDLS and YYNGEE.

V and J are TRBV10-3 and TRBJ2-7, with TRBD1 matching over 8 bases. The V and J ends lost 8 bases and 5 bases, in that order; junction bases with no gene match: 8. CDR3 length: 13 residues. Germline CDR1 and CDR2: ENHRY and SYGVKD. The CDR3: CAIREDRANEQYF. The CDR3 nucleotides are TGTGCCATCCGCGAGGACAGGGCTAACGAGCAGTACTTC.

DNA for the CDR3: TGCGCCAGCAGCCAAGCGACAGGTGTAAGCTACGAGCAGTACTTC. As protein: CASSQATGVSYEQYF. This chain joins TRBV4-1 and TRBJ2-7; D is possibly TRBD1 (6 bases). The CDR3 spans 15 residues. Trimming stripped 1 base from V and 3 bases from J, with 13 bases between. Germline CDR1 is MGHRA and CDR2 is YSYEKL.

The chain carries TRBV5-4 and TRBJ2-7, with D possibly being TRBD2 (6 bases). The CDR3 is made up of 13 amino acids. CDR1 is SGHNT, CDR2 YYREEE, per germline (reference sequence). V lost 2 bases and J lost 4, with 10 bases in between. The CDR3 loop reads CASSFGGKYEQYF. The CDR3 bases are TGTGCCAGCAGCTTTGGGGGGAAATACGAGCAGTACTTC.

The V and J genes are TRBV5-6 and TRBJ1-2, with TRBD1 as a possible D gene (6 bases). The CDR3 contains 14 residues. The germline V and J ends were trimmed by 1 base and 5 bases, with 12 bases remaining between them. Germline V CDR1 and CDR2: SGHDT, YYEEEE. Here the CDR3 reads CASSLYRDRYGYTF. CDR3 bases: TGTGCCAGCAGCTTGTACAGGGATCGGTATGGCTACACCTTC. Supplemented by reference TRBV5-6 and TRBJ1-2, the full variable domain reads DAGVTQSPTHLIKTRGQQVTLRCSPKSGHDTVSWYQQALGQGPQFIFQYYEEEERQRGNFPDRFSGHQFPNYSSELNVNALLLGDSALYLCASSLYRDRYGYTFGSGTRLTVV.

This chain connects TRBV9 to TRBJ1-3; 7 nucleotides match TRBD1. This CDR3 spans 14 amino acids. Germline CDR1 and CDR2: SGDLS and YYNGEE. V was clipped by 4 bases and J by 4 bases; unmatched bases: 5. For the CDR3, the DNA is TGTGCCAGCAGCCCGGGGACAGAAGGAAACACCATATATTTT. It encodes CASSPGTEGNTIYF.

The chain recombines TRBV27 with TRBJ1-1; no clear D. The length of the CDR3 is 15 residues. Germline CDR1 is MNHEY and CDR2 is SMNVEV (reference sequence). The germline V and J ends were trimmed by 2 bases and 0 bases, with 10 bases remaining between them. CDR3 nucleotides: TGTGCCAGCAGTTTAATCCCAGGAATGAACACTGAAGCTTTCTTT. Protein product: CASSLIPGMNTEAFF.

The J gene is TRBJ2-7, the V gene TRBV5-8, with 8 bases fitting TRBD1. The V and J ends lost 0 bases and 5 bases, in that order; junction bases with no gene match: 4. Germline CDR1 reads SGHTS; CDR2 reads YDEGEE. The CDR3 consists of 14 residues. CDR3 residues: CASSLDRGTDEQYF. The CDR3, as DNA: TGTGCCAGCAGCTTGGACAGGGGGACCGACGAGCAGTACTTC. Using reference TRBV5-8 and TRBJ2-7 for the parts outside the CDR3, the full variable domain is EAGVTQSPTHLIKTRGQQATLRCSPISGHTSVYWYQQALGLGLQFLLWYDEGEERNRGNFPPRFSGRQFPNYSSELNVNALELEDSALYLCASSLDRGTDEQYFGPGTRLTVT.

This clone turned up a few times. The chain has TRBV2 and TRBJ1-5; D ambiguous. CDR1 and CDR2 (germline): SNHLY, FYNNEI. This CDR3 is 12 amino acids long. The ends were cut back, 5 bases at V and 3 bases at J, with 5 bases in the middle. The CDR3 DNA reads TGTGCCAGCAGTAGAGACAATCAGCCCCAGCATTTT. It translates to CASSRDNQPQHF.

This clone was seen only once. The chain uses TRBV7-8 and TRBJ1-1; D gene uncertain. V lost 0 bases, J lost 1 base, and 9 bases lay in between. The CDR3 sequence is 15 residues long. From germline, CDR1 is SGHVS and CDR2 FQNEAQ. The chain's CDR3 is CASSLALTGNTEAFF. The CDR3 nucleotides are TGTGCCAGCAGCTTAGCGCTAACGGGGAACACTGAAGCTTTCTTT.

V is TRBV5-1 and J is TRBJ2-5; 9 bases agree with TRBD1. The germline V gene has CDR1 SGHRS and CDR2 YFSETQ. After removal of 0 bases from V and 2 bases from J, the junction contained 5 bases not matched to a gene. This CDR3 is 16 amino acids long. In DNA, the CDR3 is TGCGCCAGCAGCTTGGGGGACAGGGTTTTACAAGAGACCCAGTACTTC. Protein sequence: CASSLGDRVLQETQYF. The full variable domain, its missing parts supplied by reference TRBV5-1 and TRBJ2-5, is KAGVTQTPRYLIKTRGQQVTLSCSPISGHRSVSWYQQTPGQGLQFLFEYFSETQRNKGNFPGRFSGRQFSNSRSEMNVSTLELGDSALYLCASSLGDRVLQETQYFGPGTRLLVL.

In this sample, this clone turned up once. This chain links TRBV6-5 with TRBJ1-1; D gene unclear. Per the germline V gene, CDR1 is MNHEY and CDR2 is SVGAGI. CDR3 size: 13 residues. Between the trimmed V and J ends, which lost 0 bases and 1 base, there was a span of 3 bases. The CDR3 nucleotides read TGTGCCAGCAGTTACTCCCGGAACACTGAAGCTTTCTTT. Amino acid sequence: CASSYSRNTEAFF.

This clone has a single count. The rearrangement uses TRBV4-1 and TRBJ2-7; 11 bases are a match to TRBD1. Trimming removed 0 bases from V and 5 bases from J; junction bases left unmatched: 6. Per germline, CDR1 MGHRA and CDR2 YSYEKL. The CDR3 sequence is 16 residues long. The CDR3 loop reads CASSQDRGQGANEQYF. The CDR3 region has the DNA TGCGCCAGCAGCCAAGATAGAGGACAGGGGGCGAACGAGCAGTACTTC.

V is TRBV4-1 and J is TRBJ1-2, with no clear D. CDR1 is MGHRA and CDR2 is YSYEKL in the germline V gene. The CDR3 length is 17 residues. Trimming took off 1 base at V and 0 bases at J, with 15 bases between the two ends. The CDR3 DNA reads as TGCGCCAGCAGCCAAGCCCCGCATTCAGAAGCTAACTATGGCTACACCTTC. It yields the protein CASSQAPHSEANYGYTF.